This T cell receptor beta chain comes out of a study of T cells in localized non-small cell lung cancer. Germline CDR1 and CDR2: SGDLS and YYNGEE. CDR3 size: 16 residues. The V end lost 6 bases, the J end lost 0 bases, and 16 bases lay between the germline ends. TCRdb keeps only in-frame clones here, not all; method: immunoSEQ multiplex PCR. The sample holds over 1,500 clones, roughly a fifth seen once. The sequence came from a male donor aged 60 or over with stage III squamous cell lung carcinoma. The sequenced sample was normal lung tissue next to the tumor, obtained before any cancer treatment. The chain links TRBV9 to TRBJ1-3; no definite D call. The CDR3 sequence is CASISGGYFSGNTIYF. DNA of the CDR3: TGTGCCAGCATTAGCGGAGGCTATTTCTCTGGAAACACCATATATTTT.